A single sample gave rise to the 18 T cell receptor beta chains below, sequenced in a study of blood T cell repertoires in COVID-19. Profiling relied on immunoSEQ multiplex PCR, and the TCRdb table lists in-frame clones only, not all of them. The table has 50,000 or so clones, approximately 83% seen once. The source material was peripheral blood. These receptors were collected from a man aged 35-49 years with acute or convalescent COVID-19.

The J gene is TRBJ2-1, the V gene TRBV6-2 or TRBV6-3, with TRBD2 matching 11 bases. Germline CDR1 is MNHEY and CDR2 is SVGEGT. The CDR3 totals 15 residues. V shed 2 bases and J 10 bases; nucleotides not matched to a gene: 7. CDR3 in DNA: TGTGCCAGCAGTTACGAGCTAGCGGGGGGCCGGGAGCAGTTCTTC. Protein sequence: CASSYELAGGREQFF.

The chain carries TRBV24-1 and TRBJ2-1, with 9 bases aligning to TRBD2. The V gene's germline CDR1 is KGHDR and CDR2 SFDVKD. The CDR3 extends over 14 amino acids. Unmatched junction bases numbered 2, after V lost 6 bases and J lost 3 bases. The CDR3 reads CATSRTSVYNEQFF. CDR3 coding DNA: TGTGCCACCAGTAGGACTAGCGTCTACAATGAGCAGTTCTTC.

The chain joins TRBV4-2 to TRBJ1-1, with D possibly matching TRBD1 (5 bases). Germline V CDR1 and CDR2: LGHNA, YNFKEQ. Trimming shortened V by 0 bases and J by 4 bases, and 9 bases separated the two germline ends. This CDR3 region has 14 residues. The CDR3 DNA follows: TGTGCCAGCAGCCAAGAAGGGGAAGGCACTGAAGCTTTCTTT. Residues: CASSQEGEGTEAFF.

The rearrangement uses TRBV5-6 and TRBJ1-6; TRBD1 aligns across 9 bases. The CDR3 is 14 amino acids. CDR1 is SGHDT and CDR2 is YYEEEE in the germline V gene. Losses at the gene ends were 2 bases for V and 10 bases for J; bases not matched to a gene: 4. CDR3: CASSFNRGRSPLHF. As DNA, the CDR3 is TGTGCCAGCAGCTTTAACAGGGGGCGATCACCCCTCCACTTT. The complete variable domain, with remaining parts taken from reference TRBV5-6 and TRBJ1-6, reads DAGVTQSPTHLIKTRGQQVTLRCSPKSGHDTVSWYQQALGQGPQFIFQYYEEEERQRGNFPDRFSGHQFPNYSSELNVNALLLGDSALYLCASSFNRGRSPLHFGNGTRLTVT.

The J gene is TRBJ2-2, the V gene TRBV9, with 7 bases lining up with TRBD1. CDR1 is SGDLS and CDR2 is YYNGEE in the germline V gene. This CDR3 is built from 15 residues. With 4 bases clipped from V and 6 bases from J, the junction kept 9 bases outside the gene matches. CDR3 region: CASSPGQLAAGELFF. The CDR3 DNA is TGTGCCAGCAGCCCGGGACAGTTGGCGGCCGGGGAGCTGTTTTTT.

The count of this clone is one. The chain combines TRBV5-1 with TRBJ1-6; TRBD1 is a possible D gene (6 bases). Trimming stripped 6 bases from V and 6 bases from J, with 16 bases between. Germline CDR1 is SGHRS and CDR2 is YFSETQ. The CDR3 totals 15 residues. DNA of the CDR3: TGCGCCAGCACGCTAGGGGGTTTGGGTAATTCACCCCTCCACTTT. Protein product: CASTLGGLGNSPLHF.

The rearrangement links TRBV7-2 to TRBJ2-5; no firm D call. Trimming removed 1 base at V and 0 bases at J, with 6 bases between. The CDR3 runs to 14 residues. The V gene's germline CDR1 is SGHTA and CDR2 FQGNSA. CDR3 sequence (DNA): TGTGCCAGCAGCTTAGGTCGGTACCAAGAGACCCAGTACTTC. It is translated as CASSLGRYQETQYF.

The rearrangement joins TRBV6-5 to TRBJ2-1, with D uncertain. Trimming took off 7 bases at V and 12 bases at J, with 16 bases between the two ends. CDR1 is MNHEY, CDR2 SVGAGI, per germline. The CDR3 has 12 amino acids. In DNA form, the CDR3 reads TGTGCCAGCACTATTACCAACTATCGGCAGTTCTTC. The encoded protein is CASTITNYRQFF.

The V and J genes are TRBV28 and TRBJ2-5; D is undetermined. The CDR3 has 15 residues. V lost 6 bases to trimming and J lost 7 bases, with 21 bases between them. Germline-derived CDR1 and CDR2 are MDHEN and SYDVKM. The CDR3 DNA is TGTGCCAGCAGGGCCGCCGCCCTTGGTGGTGGGACCCAGTACTTC. It translates to CASRAAALGGGTQYF.

The chain links TRBV30 to TRBJ1-2; D is unclear. V shed 2 bases and J shed 6 bases, with 13 bases lying between them. CDR3 length equals 13 residues. CDR1 and CDR2 (germline): GTSNPN, SVGIG (reference sequence). The DNA for the CDR3 is TGTGCCTGGAGTTCCGGCGGGCGCAATGGCTACACCTTC. Translation: CAWSSGGRNGYTF. Full variable domain (missing parts from reference TRBV30 and TRBJ1-2): SQTIHQWPATLVQPVGSPLSLECTVEGTSNPNLYWYRQAAGRGLQLLFYSVGIGQISSEVPQNLSASRPQDRQFILSSKKLLLSDSGFYLCAWSSGGRNGYTFGSGTRLTVV.

The chain has TRBV28 and TRBJ2-3; perhaps TRBD1 as D (5 bases). Germline CDR1 MDHEN, CDR2 SYDVKM. This CDR3 has 16 amino acids. The V end lost 4 bases, the J end lost 0 bases, and 14 bases lay between the germline ends. The CDR3 coding sequence is TGTGCCAGCAGTTCCCCGCAGGGCGCTAGCACAGATACGCAGTATTTT. This encodes CASSSPQGASTDTQYF.

The genes are TRBV29-1 and TRBJ1-1; D unresolved. This CDR3 spans 11 amino acids. The V end lost 8 bases, the J end lost 3 bases, and 10 bases lay between the germline ends. CDR1 and CDR2 (germline): SQVTM, ANQGSEA. Here the CDR3 DNA reads TGCAGCTTCTTCGGGTACACTGAAGCTTTCTTT. Translating it yields CSFFGYTEAFF.

This clone was detected ten times or more. The chain recombines TRBV6-5 with TRBJ1-2; 8 nucleotides line up with TRBD1. V shed 6 bases and J 4 bases; nucleotides not matched to a gene: 10. There are 15 residues in the CDR3. The V gene's germline CDR1 is MNHEY and CDR2 SVGAGI. The CDR3 sequence: CASSPDRGRGYGYTF. DNA of the CDR3: TGTGCCAGCAGCCCCGACAGGGGTAGGGGCTATGGCTACACCTTC.

This chain links TRBV11-3 with TRBJ2-2; D unresolved. The CDR3 runs 15 residues. V lost 5 bases and J 2 bases, leaving 12 bases between the germline ends. Germline CDR1 and CDR2: SGHNT and YENEEA. The CDR3 bases are TGTGCCAGCAGCCCCCAATCATCCAACACCGGGGAGCTGTTTTTT. Its translation: CASSPQSSNTGELFF.

The V gene is TRBV5-1, the J gene TRBJ2-3; TRBD2 matches at 13 bases. Germline CDR1 is SGHRS and CDR2 is YFSETQ. This CDR3 is built from 17 residues. J gave up 4 bases and V 4 bases, and 9 bases lay outside the gene matches. The CDR3 DNA sequence: TGCGCCAGCAGCGGAGGGGGACTAGCGGGGACTTCAGATACGCAGTATTTT. Protein: CASSGGGLAGTSDTQYF.

The chain uses TRBV5-1 and TRBJ2-3, with D possibly being TRBD2 (7 bases). The CDR3 consists of 13 residues. V was trimmed by 6 bases and J by 4 bases, leaving 12 bases between them. CDR1 and CDR2 from the germline V gene are SGHRS and YFSETQ. CDR3 sequence: CASKEGGSDTQYF. CDR3 coding DNA: TGCGCCAGCAAGGAGGGGGGGTCAGATACGCAGTATTTT.

The chain carries TRBV5-1 and TRBJ2-1; TRBD1 agrees at 8 bases. The junction had 9 bases not matched to a gene; V was cut back by 6 bases and J by 4 bases. CDR1 is SGHRS and CDR2 is YFSETQ in the germline V gene. This CDR3 region has 15 residues. CDR3 sequence: CASKPPGQAYNEQFF. The CDR3 bases are TGCGCCAGCAAACCTCCGGGACAGGCGTACAATGAGCAGTTCTTC.

The chain uses TRBV15 and TRBJ1-1, with 9 bases fitting TRBD1. Germline V gene sequence: CDR1 LNHNV, CDR2 YYDKDF (reference sequence). V lost 3 bases to trimming and J lost 4 bases; unmatched junction nucleotides: 9. The length of the CDR3 is 16 residues. The CDR3 region is CATSRAQTGGGTEAFF. In DNA, the CDR3 is TGTGCCACCAGCAGGGCACAGACAGGGGGGGGCACTGAAGCTTTCTTT.